This T cell receptor beta chain came from a study of response to subunit inactivated influenza vaccine. On this clonotype: Its target is not known.

Study findings and constraints: Few new T cells, the authors suggested, are recruited by each seasonal influenza vaccination.

V was trimmed by 8 bases and J by 7 bases, leaving 12 bases between them. Germline lookup yields CDR1 MNHNY and CDR2 SVGAGI (reference sequence). The CDR3 runs to 12 residues. TCRdb analysed the RT-PCR reads with MiXCR anew, one entry per CDR3 protein. Here the sample spans just over 300,000 distinct CDR3 sequences, just over 20% being singletons. The gene calls are TRBV6-6 and TRBJ1-5, with D tentatively TRBD1 (5 bases). Source: PBMCs from blood, taken less than 22 months after vaccination. This receptor was identified in a man aged 50-75 years who received an inactivated influenza vaccine. CDR3 loop: CASGTGGQPQHF. The CDR3 bases are TGTGCCAGCGGAACAGGAGGGCAGCCCCAGCATTTT.